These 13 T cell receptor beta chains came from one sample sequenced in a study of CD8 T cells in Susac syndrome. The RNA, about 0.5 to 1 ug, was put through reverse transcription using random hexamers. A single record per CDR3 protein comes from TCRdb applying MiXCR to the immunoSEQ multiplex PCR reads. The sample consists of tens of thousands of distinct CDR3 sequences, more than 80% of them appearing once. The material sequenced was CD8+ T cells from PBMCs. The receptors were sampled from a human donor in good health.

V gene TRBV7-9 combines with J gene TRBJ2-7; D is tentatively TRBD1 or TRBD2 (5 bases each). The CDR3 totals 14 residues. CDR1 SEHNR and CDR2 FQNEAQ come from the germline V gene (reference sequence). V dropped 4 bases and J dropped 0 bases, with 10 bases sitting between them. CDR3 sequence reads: CASSSGAVSYEQYF. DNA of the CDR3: TGTGCCAGCAGCTCCGGGGCCGTCTCCTACGAGCAGTACTTC.

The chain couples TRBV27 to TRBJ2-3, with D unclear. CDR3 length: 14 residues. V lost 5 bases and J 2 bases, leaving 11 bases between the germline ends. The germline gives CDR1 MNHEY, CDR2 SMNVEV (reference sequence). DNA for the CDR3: TGTGCCAGCAGTCACGGGTCCTTCACAGATACGCAGTATTTT. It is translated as CASSHGSFTDTQYF.

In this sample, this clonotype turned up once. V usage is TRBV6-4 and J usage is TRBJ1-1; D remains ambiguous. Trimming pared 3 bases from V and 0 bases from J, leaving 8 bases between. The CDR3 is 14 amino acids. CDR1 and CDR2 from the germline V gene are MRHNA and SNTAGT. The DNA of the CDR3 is TGTGCCAGCAGTGAGACGGCGATGAACACTGAAGCTTTCTTT. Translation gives CASSETAMNTEAFF.

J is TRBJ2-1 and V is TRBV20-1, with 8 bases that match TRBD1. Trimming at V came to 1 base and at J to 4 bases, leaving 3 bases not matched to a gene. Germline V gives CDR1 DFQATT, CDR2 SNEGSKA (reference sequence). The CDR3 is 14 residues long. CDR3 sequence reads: CSARGQGPYNEQFF. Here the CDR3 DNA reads TGCAGTGCTAGAGGACAGGGGCCTTACAATGAGCAGTTCTTC.

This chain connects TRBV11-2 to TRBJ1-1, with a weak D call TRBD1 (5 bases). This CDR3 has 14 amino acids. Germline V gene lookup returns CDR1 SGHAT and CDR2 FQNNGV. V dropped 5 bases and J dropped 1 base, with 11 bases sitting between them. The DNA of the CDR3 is TGTGCCAGCAGCCCCTCCGGGACGAACACTGAAGCTTTCTTT. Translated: CASSPSGTNTEAFF.

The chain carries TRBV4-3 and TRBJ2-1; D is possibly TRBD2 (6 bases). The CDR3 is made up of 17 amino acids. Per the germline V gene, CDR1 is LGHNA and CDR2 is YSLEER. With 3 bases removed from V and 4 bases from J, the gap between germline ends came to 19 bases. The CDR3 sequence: CASSQTLSGPRYNEQFF. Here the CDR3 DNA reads TGCGCCAGCAGCCAGACCCTCAGCGGGCCCAGATACAATGAGCAGTTCTTC.

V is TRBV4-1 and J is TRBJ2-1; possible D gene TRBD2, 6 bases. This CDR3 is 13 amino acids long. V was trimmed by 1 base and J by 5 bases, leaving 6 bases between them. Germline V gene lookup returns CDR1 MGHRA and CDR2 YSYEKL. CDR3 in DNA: TGCGCCAGCAGCCAAGCGGGAGACAATGAGCAGTTCTTC. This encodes CASSQAGDNEQFF.

The CDR3 reads CASSFGTQETQYF. The CDR3 DNA reads TGTGCCAGCAGCTTCGGGACTCAAGAGACCCAGTACTTC. This chain connects TRBV13 to TRBJ2-5; weak D call: TRBD2 (6 bases). Germline V gives CDR1 PRHDT, CDR2 FYEKMQ (reference sequence). The V gene lost 3 bases and the J gene lost 2 bases, with 7 bases spanning the gap. This CDR3 is built from 13 residues.

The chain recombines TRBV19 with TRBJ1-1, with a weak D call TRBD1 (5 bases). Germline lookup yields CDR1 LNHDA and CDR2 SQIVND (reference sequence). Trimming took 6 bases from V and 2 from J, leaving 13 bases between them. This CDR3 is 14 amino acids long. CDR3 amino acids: CASRLGGVNTEAFF. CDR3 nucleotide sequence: TGTGCCAGTAGACTTGGAGGGGTAAACACTGAAGCTTTCTTT.

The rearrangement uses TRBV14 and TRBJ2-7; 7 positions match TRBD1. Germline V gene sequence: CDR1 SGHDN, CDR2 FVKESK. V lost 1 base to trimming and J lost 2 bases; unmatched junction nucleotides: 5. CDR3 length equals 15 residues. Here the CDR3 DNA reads TGTGCCAGCAGCCAAGGGACAGGTCCAGCCTACGAGCAGTACTTC. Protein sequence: CASSQGTGPAYEQYF.

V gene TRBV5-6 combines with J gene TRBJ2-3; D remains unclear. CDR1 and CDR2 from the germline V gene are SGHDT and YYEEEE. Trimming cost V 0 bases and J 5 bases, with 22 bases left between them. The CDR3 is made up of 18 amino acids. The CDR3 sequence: CASSLEYSVVSSRDTQYF. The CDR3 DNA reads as TGTGCCAGCAGCTTGGAATATTCCGTGGTTTCCTCACGAGATACGCAGTATTTT.

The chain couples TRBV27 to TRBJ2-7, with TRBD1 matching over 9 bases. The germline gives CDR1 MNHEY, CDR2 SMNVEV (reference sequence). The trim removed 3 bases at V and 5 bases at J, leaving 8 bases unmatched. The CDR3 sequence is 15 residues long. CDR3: CASSFTGTGWDEQYF. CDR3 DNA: TGTGCCAGCAGTTTTACCGGGACAGGGTGGGACGAGCAGTACTTC.

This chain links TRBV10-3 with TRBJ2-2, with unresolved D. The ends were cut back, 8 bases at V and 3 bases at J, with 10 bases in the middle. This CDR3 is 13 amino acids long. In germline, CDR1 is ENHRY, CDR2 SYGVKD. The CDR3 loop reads CAILPLDTGELFF. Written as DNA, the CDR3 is TGTGCCATCCTTCCCTTAGACACCGGGGAGCTGTTTTTT.